These T cell receptor beta chains were read from a single sample in a study of blood T cell repertoires in COVID-19. Data came from immunoSEQ multiplex PCR; TCRdb stores just in-frame clones and leaves some out. The table includes 150,000 to 200,000 clones, roughly nine tenths detected once. The sample taken for sequencing was peripheral blood. The receptors stem from a man aged 18 to 29 who had recovered from COVID-19. Both conserved end residues are part of each CDR3. The D gene is left open where the match is weak. For some rows the clone size is stated as once, few or many, or as a class when expanded; others skip it.

size	V	D	J	CDR3	DNA
.	TRBV19	.	TRBJ2-7	CASSAFRLESEQYF	TGTGCCAGTAGTGCATTTCGACTGGAGAGCGAGCAGTACTTC
.	TRBV9	.	TRBJ2-1	CASSVGPSQVPREQFF	TGTGCCAGCAGCGTAGGACCTAGCCAAGTTCCTAGAGAGCAGTTCTTC
.	TRBV19	.	TRBJ1-1	CASKSRTEAFF	TGTGCCAGTAAAAGCCGGACTGAAGCTTTCTTT
once	TRBV5-1	.	TRBJ1-1	CASSLEVGTEAFF	TGCGCCAGCAGCTTAGAGGTGGGCACTGAAGCTTTCTTT
once	TRBV30	TRBD1	TRBJ2-4	CAWEQGADIQYF	TGTGCCTGGGAACAGGGGGCGGACATTCAGTACTTC
.	TRBV7-9	TRBD1	TRBJ1-6	CASSRTGDNSPLHF	TGTGCCAGCAGCCGGACAGGGGATAATTCACCCCTCCACTTT
.	TRBV7-2	.	TRBJ2-2	CASSSHGKVGELFF	TGTGCCAGCAGCTCCCACGGGAAGGTCGGGGAGCTGTTTTTT
.	TRBV10-1	.	TRBJ2-7	CASRVTALEEQYF	TGCGCCAGCAGAGTGACAGCGCTTGAGGAGCAGTACTTC
.	TRBV27	TRBD2	TRBJ2-1	CASRELAGGNEQFF	TGTGCCAGCAGGGAACTAGCGGGAGGGAACGAGCAGTTCTTC
.	TRBV6-2/TRBV6-3	.	TRBJ1-4	CASTPQAGEEKLFF	TGTGCCAGCACCCCGCAGGCGGGGGAAGAAAAACTGTTTTTT
.	TRBV27	.	TRBJ1-4	CASSLTGYNEKLFF	TGTGCCAGCAGCCTGACAGGTTACAATGAAAAACTGTTTTTT
.	TRBV5-4	TRBD1	TRBJ1-1	CASSSRDRGPMNTEAFF	TGTGCCAGCAGCTCGCGGGACAGGGGCCCCATGAACACTGAAGCTTTCTTT
.	TRBV19	.	TRBJ1-3	CASSTPGLGSGNTIYF	TGTGCCAGTAGTACACCGGGACTGGGCTCTGGAAACACCATATATTTT
.	TRBV28	TRBD1	TRBJ2-7	CASSSGTGYNEQYF	TGTGCCAGCAGTTCCGGGACAGGGTACAACGAGCAGTACTTC
.	TRBV7-2	.	TRBJ2-1	CASSLVPGNNEQFF	TGTGCCAGCAGCTTAGTTCCGGGAAACAATGAGCAGTTCTTC
few	TRBV5-1	TRBD1	TRBJ1-6	CASSLPGTDSPLHF	TGCGCCAGCAGCTTACCGGGGACAGATTCACCCCTCCACTTT
.	TRBV28	TRBD2	TRBJ2-7	CASSSGRKRQYF	TGTGCCAGCAGTAGCGGGAGAAAGCGGCAGTACTTC
.	TRBV9	TRBD1	TRBJ2-7	CASSETGVDEQYF	TGTGCCAGCAGCGAAACAGGGGTGGACGAGCAGTACTTC
.	TRBV19	.	TRBJ1-5	CASSSRTAGRPQHF	TGTGCCAGTAGTAGCCGGACAGCTGGACGGCCCCAGCATTTT
once	TRBV18	TRBD2	TRBJ2-5	CASSPPSSGSSETQYF	TGTGCCAGCTCACCACCCTCCAGCGGGAGCTCGGAGACCCAGTACTTC
.	TRBV10-3	TRBD2	TRBJ2-5	CAISDPGLAGEETQYF	TGTGCCATCAGCGACCCGGGACTAGCGGGAGAAGAGACCCAGTACTTC
.	TRBV5-6	TRBD1	TRBJ1-1	CASSLVPTGANTEAFF	TGTGCCAGCAGCTTGGTCCCGACAGGGGCCAACACTGAAGCTTTCTTT
.	TRBV11-3	TRBD2	TRBJ2-1	CASSSSGGYNEQFF	TGTGCCAGCAGCTCATCGGGAGGGTACAATGAGCAGTTCTTC
.	TRBV9	.	TRBJ1-3	CASSPGDRYSGNTIYF	TGTGCCAGCAGCCCCGGGGATCGGTACTCTGGAAACACCATATATTTT
.	TRBV19	TRBD2	TRBJ2-7	CASSMGGYEQYF	TGTGCCAGTAGTATGGGGGGGTACGAGCAGTACTTC
.	TRBV9	.	TRBJ2-5	CASSVAGKSQETQYF	TGTGCCAGCAGCGTAGCCGGGAAGTCCCAAGAGACCCAGTACTTC
.	TRBV24-1	TRBD2	TRBJ2-3	CATSRGDTDTQYF	TGTGCCACCAGTCGGGGGGACACAGATACGCAGTATTTT
.	TRBV2	TRBD1	TRBJ1-1	CASPTGQGSTEAFF	TGTGCCAGCCCGACGGGACAGGGAAGCACTGAAGCTTTCTTT
.	TRBV4-1	.	TRBJ2-7	CASSQPQGSSYEQYF	TGCGCCAGCAGCCAACCCCAGGGGAGCTCCTACGAGCAGTACTTC
.	TRBV6-1	.	TRBJ1-5	CASSENGVRGNQPQHF	TGTGCCAGCAGTGAAAATGGTGTAAGAGGGAATCAGCCCCAGCATTTT
.	TRBV27	TRBD2	TRBJ2-7	CASSLLSPGLAGLEQYF	TGTGCCAGCAGTTTACTGTCCCCGGGACTAGCGGGTCTTGAGCAGTACTTC
few	TRBV9	.	TRBJ2-3	CASSVGGTDTQYF	TGTGCCAGCAGCGTAGGAGGGACAGATACGCAGTATTTT
.	TRBV4-1	.	TRBJ2-7	CASSTTGPNEQYF	TGCGCCAGCAGCACGACAGGTCCCAACGAGCAGTACTTC
once	TRBV5-4	TRBD2	TRBJ2-7	CASAAAGTSAHEQYF	TGTGCCAGCGCAGCCGCCGGGACTAGCGCCCACGAGCAGTACTTC
.	TRBV2	.	TRBJ1-5	CASSVGQTNQPQHF	TGTGCCAGCAGTGTAGGACAGACCAATCAGCCCCAGCATTTT
.	TRBV5-1	TRBD2	TRBJ2-1	CASSLLGGRPSYNEQFF	TGCGCCAGCAGCCTACTAGGCGGGAGACCCTCATACAATGAGCAGTTCTTC
.	TRBV5-1	.	TRBJ1-4	CASSLGVGALWEKLFF	TGCGCCAGCAGCTTGGGAGTGGGAGCCCTTTGGGAAAAACTGTTTTTT
.	TRBV29-1	.	TRBJ2-1	CSLGGRGRIDEQFF	TGCAGCCTGGGGGGGCGGGGGCGTATCGATGAGCAGTTCTTC
.	TRBV5-1	.	TRBJ1-1	CASSLGGQNTEAFF	TGCGCCAGCAGCTTGGGGGGGCAGAACACTGAAGCTTTCTTT
.	TRBV10-2	.	TRBJ2-2	CASSENRGTGELFF	TGCGCCAGCAGTGAGAATAGGGGGACCGGGGAGCTGTTTTTT
.	TRBV7-3	TRBD2	TRBJ2-2	CASSPSGGNTGELFF	TGTGCCAGCAGCCCTAGCGGAGGGAACACCGGGGAGCTGTTTTTT
.	TRBV18	.	TRBJ2-1	CASSPSRGTVPEQFF	TGTGCCAGCTCACCGTCAAGGGGGACGGTTCCTGAGCAGTTCTTC
.	TRBV7-8	TRBD2	TRBJ2-3	CASSLGLAGSTDTQYF	TGTGCCAGCAGCCTCGGACTAGCGGGGAGCACAGATACGCAGTATTTT
.	TRBV6-5	TRBD2	TRBJ2-1	CASTGGINNEQFF	TGTGCCAGCACGGGAGGTATAAACAATGAGCAGTTCTTC
.	TRBV7-2	TRBD1	TRBJ2-7	CASSAGTGALEQYF	TGTGCCAGCAGCGCCGGGACAGGGGCCCTCGAGCAGTACTTC
.	TRBV27	TRBD1	TRBJ2-1	CASSLLDRAYNEQFF	TGTGCCAGCAGTTTATTGGACAGGGCCTACAATGAGCAGTTCTTC
.	TRBV15	TRBD2	TRBJ2-5	CATSGGLAGGETQYF	TGTGCCACCAGCGGAGGACTAGCGGGAGGAGAGACCCAGTACTTC
.	TRBV6-5	TRBD1	TRBJ1-1	CASSGTGVFRFQAFF	TGTGCCAGCTCCGGGACAGGGGTATTTCGGTTTCAGGCTTTCTTT
.	TRBV28	.	TRBJ2-1	CASSFGWREDFLRYNEQFF	TGTGCCAGCAGTTTTGGGTGGAGGGAGGACTTTCTGCGCTACAATGAGCAGTTCTTC
.	TRBV7-3	.	TRBJ2-1	CASSLTGGSYNEQFF	TGTGCCAGCAGCTTAACAGGGGGCTCCTACAATGAGCAGTTCTTC
.	TRBV6-2/TRBV6-3	TRBD2	TRBJ2-5	CASSPLTSGRGETQYF	TGTGCCAGCAGTCCCTTGACTAGCGGGAGAGGGGAGACCCAGTACTTC
.	TRBV7-2	.	TRBJ2-7	CASSQTVTYEQYF	TGTGCCAGCAGCCAGACAGTTACCTACGAGCAGTACTTC
.	TRBV19	.	TRBJ1-6	CASTRLSGSSPLHF	TGTGCCAGTACCCGGTTGTCAGGGTCCTCACCCCTCCACTTT